This entry features one T cell receptor (beta chain) sequence. The antigen is undetermined. The sample belongs to a study of Graves' ophthalmopathy and Graves' hyperthyroidism. Uncontrolled infections, other autoimmune diseases, pregnancy or lactation barred patients from enrollment. It was on clinical symptoms, serum thyroxine, TRAb, thyroid ultrasound and orbital computed tomography that diagnosis relied. Isolation of PBMCs was performed using 9 to 10 ml of fresh peripheral blood. TCR beta CDR3 amplification used RNA transcripts. An initial RT-PCR round employing HTBI primers preceded a second-round multiplex PCR. From the multiplex PCR reads, TCRdb called clonotypes with MiXCR, one entry per CDR3 protein. The sample includes about 740,000 distinct CDR3 sequences, around 40% of them seen just once. General study results and limits: With over 85% sensitivity and roughly 80% specificity, a 13-signature model separated ophthalmopathy from stable hyperthyroidism.

V was clipped by 6 bases and J by 0 bases, with 14 bases between them. CDR3 size: 15 residues. Germline V gene data show CDR1 as MGHDK and CDR2 as SYGVNS. The clonotype was recovered from an adult man with Graves' ophthalmopathy. The V and J genes are TRBV25-1 and TRBJ1-2, with D uncertain. The sequenced sample consisted of peripheral blood. As DNA, the CDR3 is TGTGCCAGCAGCGTTGTAAGGCCGTCTAACTATGGCTACACCTTC. It yields the protein CASSVVRPSNYGYTF.